A single sample gave rise to the 16 T cell receptor beta chains below, sequenced in a study of T cell changes during pregnancy in multiple sclerosis. Profiled with immunoSEQ multiplex PCR; TCRdb holds only in-frame clones, not every one. Of roughly 60,000 clones listed, over 80% are singletons. Sequencing was performed on CD4+ T cells from peripheral blood mononuclear cells, taken in the first trimester of pregnancy. Receptors originate from a female donor with multiple sclerosis, enrolled in a pregnancy study.

The V call is TRBV14, the J call TRBJ2-5; weak D call: TRBD2 (6 bases). This CDR3 is built from 15 residues. Germline CDR1 SGHDN, CDR2 FVKESK. V was trimmed by 7 bases and J by 4 bases, leaving 19 bases between them. DNA for the CDR3: TGTGCCAGCACCCCGGCGACTAGTTTCCGAGAGACCCAGTACTTC. It encodes CASTPATSFRETQYF.

This clone was picked up a small number of times. The chain has TRBV7-2 and TRBJ1-1; the match to TRBD1 covers 8 bases. The V gene end was trimmed by 5 bases and the J gene end by 7 bases; junction bases not matched to a gene: 9. The germline V gene has CDR1 SGHTA and CDR2 FQGNSA. The CDR3 is 14 residues long. CDR3 coding DNA: TGTGCCAGCAGCGTCAGGACAGGGAATCTTGAAGCTTTCTTT. This codes for CASSVRTGNLEAFF.

The J gene is TRBJ2-7, the V gene TRBV15; 15 nucleotides agree with TRBD2. J was trimmed by 2 bases and V by 1 base; bases with no gene match: 12. This CDR3 has 20 amino acids. Germline loops: CDR1 LNHNV, CDR2 YYDKDF (reference sequence). The CDR3 sequence is CATSRVVGTSGGPTPYEQYF. CDR3 DNA sequence: TGTGCCACCAGCAGAGTTGTAGGGACTAGCGGGGGGCCTACTCCCTACGAGCAGTACTTC.

V and J are TRBV7-3 and TRBJ1-1, with D perhaps matching TRBD1 (5 bases). V gave up 5 bases and J gave up 1 base, with 14 bases separating them. CDR1 and CDR2 (germline): SGHTA, FQGTGA. The CDR3 consists of 15 residues. CDR3 sequence reads: CASSPAGPTNTEAFF. The CDR3 nucleotides read TGTGCCAGCAGCCCTGCGGGACCCACGAACACTGAAGCTTTCTTT.

The table lists this clone with a few counts. The chain recombines TRBV19 with TRBJ1-1; TRBD1 is a possible D gene (5 bases). V was pared by 5 bases and J by 5 bases, with 12 bases between. Germline lookup yields CDR1 LNHDA and CDR2 SQIVND (reference sequence). The CDR3 is made up of 13 amino acids. CDR3 in amino acids: CASSPQAWTEAFF. The CDR3, as DNA: TGTGCCAGTAGTCCACAGGCGTGGACTGAAGCTTTCTTT.

This clone was seen just once. The chain has TRBV4-2 and TRBJ1-1; the D gene is possibly TRBD1 (6 bases). V lost 6 bases to trimming and J lost 3 bases, with 20 bases between them. The CDR3 spans 16 residues. Germline V CDR1 and CDR2: LGHNA, YNFKEQ. The CDR3 loop reads CASRVGGERRDTEAFF. The DNA for the CDR3 is TGTGCCAGCAGGGTAGGGGGGGAAAGAAGGGACACTGAAGCTTTCTTT.

This clone came up a few times. The rearrangement joins TRBV11-2 to TRBJ1-3, with 9 bases lining up with TRBD1. This CDR3 is built from 14 residues. V dropped 5 bases and J dropped 4; count of bases not matched to a gene: 3. Germline V gene sequence: CDR1 SGHAT, CDR2 FQNNGV. This chain's CDR3 is CASSDRGGGNTIYF. In nucleotides, the CDR3 is TGTGCCAGCAGCGACAGGGGGGGCGGAAACACCATATATTTT.

V usage is TRBV5-1 and J usage is TRBJ2-3; D possibly corresponds to TRBD2 (6 bases). CDR1 SGHRS and CDR2 YFSETQ come from the germline V gene. Trimming cost V 0 bases and J 0 bases, with 11 bases left between them. There are 16 residues in the CDR3. CDR3 protein: CASSLVGGASTDTQYF. The CDR3 coding sequence is TGCGCCAGCAGCTTGGTCGGGGGTGCTAGCACAGATACGCAGTATTTT.

The rearrangement links TRBV2 to TRBJ1-4; 8 bases line up with TRBD1. Unmatched junction bases numbered 7, after V lost 6 bases and J lost 10 bases. The V gene's germline CDR1 is SNHLY and CDR2 FYNNEI. This CDR3 is 13 amino acids long. The CDR3 loop is CASRDREGGKLFF. The CDR3 DNA is TGTGCCAGCAGGGACAGGGAGGGTGGAAAACTGTTTTTT.

J is TRBJ2-1 and V is TRBV7-3; 10 bases match TRBD2. V trimming: 4 bases; J trimming: 5 bases; junction bases outside the gene matches: 2. Per germline, CDR1 SGHTA and CDR2 FQGTGA. This CDR3 region has 14 residues. Written as DNA, the CDR3 is TGTGCCAGCAGCTCCGGACTAGCGGACAATGAGCAGTTCTTC. Residues: CASSSGLADNEQFF.

The chain combines TRBV19 with TRBJ1-3, with 10 bases matching TRBD1. CDR3 size: 15 residues. CDR1 is LNHDA, CDR2 SQIVND, per germline (reference sequence). Losses at the gene ends were 6 bases for V and 4 bases for J; bases not matched to a gene: 6. For the CDR3, the DNA is TGTGCCAGTAGGAGACAGGGGGCCTGGGGAAACACCATATATTTT. This codes for CASRRQGAWGNTIYF.

In this sample, this clone turned up once. The J gene is TRBJ1-5, the V gene TRBV15, with unresolved D. Germline lookup yields CDR1 LNHNV and CDR2 YYDKDF (reference sequence). Between the trimmed V and J ends, which lost 0 bases and 5 bases, there was a span of 11 bases. The CDR3 has 15 amino acids. The chain's CDR3 is CATSRDPGAYQPQHF. CDR3 bases: TGTGCCACCAGCAGAGATCCCGGAGCCTATCAGCCCCAGCATTTT.

The chain combines TRBV5-6 with TRBJ2-7, with TRBD1 matching 9 bases. The CDR3 has 15 amino acids. The V gene end was trimmed by 2 bases and the J gene end by 2 bases; junction bases not matched to a gene: 5. Germline CDR1 and CDR2: SGHDT and YYEEEE. The CDR3 reads CASSFRGTGTYEQYF. The CDR3 DNA is TGTGCCAGCAGCTTTCGGGGGACAGGGACCTACGAGCAGTACTTC. Together with reference TRBV5-6 and TRBJ2-7, the CDR3 gives the full variable domain: DAGVTQSPTHLIKTRGQQVTLRCSPKSGHDTVSWYQQALGQGPQFIFQYYEEEERQRGNFPDRFSGHQFPNYSSELNVNALLLGDSALYLCASSFRGTGTYEQYFGPGTRLTVT.

J is TRBJ1-1 and V is TRBV27; 10 nucleotides match TRBD1. V lost 5 bases to trimming and J lost 4 bases; unmatched junction nucleotides: 4. Germline V CDR1 and CDR2: MNHEY, SMNVEV (reference sequence). The CDR3 contains 14 residues. In DNA form, the CDR3 reads TGTGCCAGCAGTCCTAGGACAGGGGGCACTGAAGCTTTCTTT. This gives the protein CASSPRTGGTEAFF.

The chain carries TRBV29-1 and TRBJ2-7, with D maybe TRBD1 (5 bases). CDR1 and CDR2 from the germline V gene are SQVTM and ANQGSEA. Trimming removed 6 bases from V and 1 base from J, with 16 bases in between. The length of the CDR3 is 14 residues. The CDR3 sequence is CSVNDRSPSYEQYF. The DNA of the CDR3 is TGCAGCGTAAATGACAGATCCCCATCCTACGAGCAGTACTTC.

This clone came up once. The rearrangement uses TRBV9 and TRBJ1-6; 8 nucleotides agree with TRBD1. The CDR3 is 15 residues long. Germline V gene sequence: CDR1 SGDLS, CDR2 YYNGEE. J was trimmed by 7 bases and V by 3 bases; bases with no gene match: 6. In DNA, the CDR3 is TGTGCCAGCAGCGCCGGACAGGGAGGAAATTCACCCCTCCACTTT. The encoded protein is CASSAGQGGNSPLHF.